Below are 5 T cell receptor beta chains sequenced from a single sample in a study of blood T cell repertoires in COVID-19. The protocol was immunoSEQ multiplex PCR, while the TCRdb copy is restricted to in-frame clones and leaves out a portion. The table shows approximately 390,000 clones, with roughly 86% occurring only once. The sequenced sample consisted of peripheral blood. The source is a woman aged 60-75 years with COVID-19, enrolled during active disease.

The chain carries TRBV5-4 and TRBJ2-1, with 14 bases aligning to TRBD2. Germline V gene sequence: CDR1 SGHNT, CDR2 YYREEE (reference sequence). V was clipped by 5 bases and J by 6 bases; unmatched bases: 7. This CDR3 contains 16 residues. CDR3 sequence reads: CASRETSGGAVNEQFF. The CDR3 coding sequence is TGTGCCAGCAGGGAGACTAGCGGGGGGGCTGTCAATGAGCAGTTCTTC.

The chain recombines TRBV30 with TRBJ1-2, with 8 positions matching TRBD1. V lost 3 bases, J lost 4 bases, and 7 bases stayed unmatched. This CDR3 spans 14 amino acids. In germline, CDR1 is GTSNPN, CDR2 SVGIG (reference sequence). The CDR3 protein is CAWRGDRSPYGYTF. In nucleotides, the CDR3 is TGTGCCTGGAGGGGGGACAGGAGTCCCTATGGCTACACCTTC.

The chain links TRBV6-2 or TRBV6-3 to TRBJ2-3, with 13 nucleotides matching TRBD2. This CDR3 contains 16 residues. Per germline, CDR1 MNHEY and CDR2 SVGEGT. The J segment lost 3 bases and the V segment lost 5 bases, leaving 5 bases of the junction unmatched. CDR3 amino acids: CASSLLAGGPTDTQYF. The CDR3 DNA reads TGTGCCAGCAGTCTACTAGCGGGGGGGCCAACAGATACGCAGTATTTT.

The chain couples TRBV18 to TRBJ1-2, with 8 bases identical to TRBD1. This CDR3 is built from 13 residues. Germline V gene lookup returns CDR1 KGHSH and CDR2 LQKENI. V gave up 6 bases and J gave up 7 bases; unmatched junction bases: 7. As DNA, the CDR3 is TGTGCCAGCTCCCTGACAGGGGAGAGTGGCTACACCTTC. It specifies CASSLTGESGYTF.

DNA of the CDR3: TGTGCCACCAGCAGAGAGGGGGGAGGGTTCACTGAAGCTTTCTTT. This encodes CATSREGGGFTEAFF. This rearrangement joins TRBV15 to TRBJ1-1; D is perhaps TRBD1 (5 bases). Germline V gene sequence: CDR1 LNHNV, CDR2 YYDKDF (reference sequence). V lost 0 bases and J 4 bases, leaving 12 bases between the germline ends. This CDR3 has 15 residues.